These 11 T cell receptor beta chains share one sample of origin, sequenced in a study of CD8 T cell repertoires and HIV-1 epitope variants. The table came from immunoSEQ multiplex PCR; TCRdb's copy has only in-frame clones and leaves some out. In the table there are under 100,000 clones, roughly four fifths of which are singletons. The sequenced material came from uncultured baseline CD8+ T cells from peripheral blood mononuclear cells (PBMCs). The origin of the receptors is a male donor with HIV.

The chain is built from TRBV19 and TRBJ2-3; 7 bases line up with TRBD1. The CDR3 totals 16 residues. The J segment lost 2 bases and the V segment lost 5 bases, leaving 10 bases of the junction unmatched. Germline V gene data show CDR1 as LNHDA and CDR2 as SQIVND (reference sequence). The CDR3 DNA reads TGTGCCAGTAGTCCCGACAGGGAGATTGTCACAGATACGCAGTATTTT. Its translation: CASSPDREIVTDTQYF.

J is TRBJ1-4 and V is TRBV7-8; D call uncertain. The V gene lost 1 base and the J gene lost 5 bases, with 14 bases spanning the gap. Germline CDR1 is SGHVS and CDR2 is FQNEAQ. The CDR3 length is 16 residues. The CDR3 DNA sequence: TGTGCCAGCAGCTTAGTTACCGGGAGAAACAATGAAAAACTGTTTTTT. Protein sequence: CASSLVTGRNNEKLFF.

The chain joins TRBV5-1 to TRBJ1-1; the D is unclear. The length of the CDR3 is 14 residues. V lost 0 bases and J lost 1, with 7 bases in between. Germline V gives CDR1 SGHRS, CDR2 YFSETQ. The DNA for the CDR3 is TGCGCCAGCAGCTTGGTGCAGAAGAACACTGAAGCTTTCTTT. Amino acids: CASSLVQKNTEAFF.

The chain couples TRBV15 to TRBJ1-6; weak D call: TRBD1 (5 bases). Germline CDR1 reads LNHNV; CDR2 reads YYDKDF (reference sequence). This CDR3 contains 13 residues. The V gene lost 1 base and the J gene lost 7 bases, with 5 bases spanning the gap. In nucleotides, the CDR3 is TGTGCCACCAGCAGAGCAGGGAATTCACCCCTCCACTTT. Protein sequence: CATSRAGNSPLHF.

This clone was counted between two and nine times. V gene TRBV10-1 combines with J gene TRBJ2-7, with D possibly being TRBD2 (7 bases). With 0 bases removed from V and 5 bases from J, the gap between germline ends came to 14 bases. CDR3 length equals 15 residues. The germline V gene encodes CDR1 WNHNN and CDR2 SYGVQD (reference sequence). This CDR3 is CASSESGGRAHEQYF. The DNA for the CDR3 is TGCGCCAGCAGTGAGTCCGGGGGGCGCGCCCACGAGCAGTACTTC.

The chain couples TRBV5-8 to TRBJ2-7; D unclear. The CDR3 is made up of 12 amino acids. The ends were cut back, 0 bases at V and 4 bases at J, with 5 bases in the middle. Looked up from germline, CDR1 is SGHTS and CDR2 is YDEGEE. This chain's CDR3 is CASSLDVYEQYF. CDR3 in DNA: TGTGCCAGCAGCTTGGACGTTTACGAGCAGTACTTC.

The chain joins TRBV5-1 to TRBJ2-1, with no clear D. The V end was cut by 4 bases, the J end by 0 bases, with 8 bases between. The V gene's germline CDR1 is SGHRS and CDR2 YFSETQ. The length of the CDR3 is 14 residues. The CDR3 DNA is TGCGCCAGCAGCAAATTGAGCTCCTACAATGAGCAGTTCTTC. Protein product: CASSKLSSYNEQFF.

V and J are TRBV30 and TRBJ2-6; D perhaps matches TRBD1 (6 bases). CDR3 size: 14 residues. Trimming cost V 6 bases and J 0 bases, with 9 bases left between them. Germline assignment: CDR1 GTSNPN and CDR2 SVGIG (reference sequence). CDR3 bases: TGTGCCTGTGACAGGTTCTCTGGGGCCAACGTCCTGACTTTC. This gives the protein CACDRFSGANVLTF.

The sample holds one count of this clone. The chain links TRBV19 to TRBJ1-5, with unresolved D. V lost 2 bases to trimming and J lost 6 bases, with 11 bases between them. Germline loops: CDR1 LNHDA, CDR2 SQIVND (reference sequence). This CDR3 has 14 residues. CDR3 sequence: CASSIMGGGQPQHF. CDR3 nucleotides: TGTGCCAGTAGTATAATGGGTGGCGGTCAGCCCCAGCATTTT.

The chain uses TRBV7-2 and TRBJ1-3, with 7 nucleotides matching TRBD1. Germline CDR1 and CDR2: SGHTA and FQGNSA. The ends lost 5 bases at V and 1 base at J; junction bases unmatched: 5. This CDR3 is built from 15 residues. The CDR3 DNA is TGTGCCAGCAGCATGGGGACAGCTTCTGGAAACACCATATATTTT. Amino acid sequence: CASSMGTASGNTIYF.

CDR3 bases: TGTGCCAGCAGCTTATCCGGACAGGGGGCCCAAGAGACCCAGTACTTC. Protein sequence: CASSLSGQGAQETQYF. The chain links TRBV7-6 to TRBJ2-5; 11 bases are shared with TRBD1. The germline V gene has CDR1 SGHVS and CDR2 FNYEAQ. V dropped 2 bases and J dropped 1; count of bases not matched to a gene: 3. This CDR3 comprises 16 residues.